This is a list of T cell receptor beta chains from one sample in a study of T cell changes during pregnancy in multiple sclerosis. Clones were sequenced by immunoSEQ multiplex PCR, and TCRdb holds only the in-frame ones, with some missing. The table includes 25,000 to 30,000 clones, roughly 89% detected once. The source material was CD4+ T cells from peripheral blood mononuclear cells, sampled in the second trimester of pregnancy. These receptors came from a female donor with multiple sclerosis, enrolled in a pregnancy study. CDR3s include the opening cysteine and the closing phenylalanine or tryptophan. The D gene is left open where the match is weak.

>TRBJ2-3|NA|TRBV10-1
CASSERGLHILDTQYF
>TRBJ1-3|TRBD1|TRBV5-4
CASSPGGRTGNTIYF
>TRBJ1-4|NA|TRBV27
CASSPHDRRSTNEKLFF
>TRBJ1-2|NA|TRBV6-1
CASSEYGDYGYTF
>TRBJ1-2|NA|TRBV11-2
CASSSPRGARGYTF
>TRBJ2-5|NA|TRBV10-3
CAIRGGGETQYF
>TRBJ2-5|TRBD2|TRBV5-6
CASNRRLAGGETQYF
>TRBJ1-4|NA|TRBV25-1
CASSEPRHGGEKLFF
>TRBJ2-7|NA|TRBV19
CASSVDSQQHYEQYF
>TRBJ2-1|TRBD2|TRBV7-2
CASSLVPRGGPRYNEQFF
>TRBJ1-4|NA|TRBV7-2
CASSTPGLTNEKLFF
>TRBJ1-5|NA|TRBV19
CASSFYRDLSNQPQHF
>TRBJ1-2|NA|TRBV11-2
CASSRTLGGYGYTF
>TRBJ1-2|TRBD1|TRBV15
CATSYRGRGGYTF
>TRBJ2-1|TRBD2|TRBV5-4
CASSLSQRGNEQFF
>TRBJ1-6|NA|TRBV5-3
CARSPRPESSYNSPLHF
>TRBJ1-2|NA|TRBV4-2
CASSQGPDGNNYGYTF
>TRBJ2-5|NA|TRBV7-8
CASSSGGIKETQYF
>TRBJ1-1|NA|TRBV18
CASAATGLNTEAFF
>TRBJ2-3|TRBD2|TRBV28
CASSLTSVRADTQYF
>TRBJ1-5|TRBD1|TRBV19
CASSMGQGNQPQHF
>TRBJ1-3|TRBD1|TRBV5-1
CASSSGTGTRGNTIYF
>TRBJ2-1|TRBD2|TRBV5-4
CASSSFGGGSYNEQFF
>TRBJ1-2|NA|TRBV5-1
CASSLRVIYGYTF
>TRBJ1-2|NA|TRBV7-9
CASSRTWGRNYGYTF
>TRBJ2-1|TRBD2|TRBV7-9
CASSLGLAGGYNEQFF
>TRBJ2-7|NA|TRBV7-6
CASSFSGTLSSEQYF
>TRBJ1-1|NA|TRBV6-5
CVCRRRVQNTEAFF
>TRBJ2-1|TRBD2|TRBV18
CASSRRGLAGAGGSYNEQFF
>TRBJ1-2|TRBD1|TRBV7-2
CASSLGQVLGYTF
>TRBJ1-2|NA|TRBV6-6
CASSQGLGVGYTF
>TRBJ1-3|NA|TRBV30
CAWNRGTNSGNTIYF
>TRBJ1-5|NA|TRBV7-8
CASSAASSESGPSHF
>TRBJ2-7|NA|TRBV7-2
CASSLALAGSREQYF
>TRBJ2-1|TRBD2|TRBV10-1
CASSGGTSGGREQFF